This is a list of T cell receptor beta chains from one sample in a study of blood T cell repertoires in COVID-19. This table comes from immunoSEQ multiplex PCR, and its TCRdb copy is limited to in-frame clones, with some not included. The repertoire holds more than 150,000 clones, with roughly 86% as singletons. The source material was peripheral blood. All receptors come from a man aged 18-30 years with acute or convalescent COVID-19. Both conserved end residues are part of each CDR3. A D gene is named only where the DNA matches it firmly. Size tells how often a clone was seen (once, few, many) or the class of an expanded clone, and some rows leave it out.

J gene: TRBJ2-2
D gene: TRBD1
V gene: TRBV11-2
clone size: few
CDR3 DNA: TGTGCCAGCAGCCAAAGGACAGGGGGTAGCACCGGGGAGCTGTTTTTT
CDR3 protein: CASSQRTGGSTGELFF

J gene: TRBJ2-1
D gene: TRBD1
V gene: TRBV5-1
clone size: .
CDR3 DNA: TGCGCCAGCAGCTCGGGACAGGAGTACAATGAGCAGTTCTTC
CDR3 protein: CASSSGQEYNEQFF

J gene: TRBJ1-1
D gene: .
V gene: TRBV9
clone size: .
CDR3 DNA: TGTGCCAGCAGCGTGACAGAGAACACTGAAGCTTTCTTT
CDR3 protein: CASSVTENTEAFF

J gene: TRBJ2-3
D gene: .
V gene: TRBV19
clone size: .
CDR3 DNA: TGTGCCAGTAGTATAGGGGGGCTCCGTACGCAGTATTTT
CDR3 protein: CASSIGGLRTQYF

J gene: TRBJ1-1
D gene: .
V gene: TRBV19
clone size: .
CDR3 DNA: TGTGCCAGTAGTATCGGGACTCAGGTGAACACTGAAGCTTTCTTT
CDR3 protein: CASSIGTQVNTEAFF

J gene: TRBJ2-2
D gene: .
V gene: TRBV6-5
clone size: few
CDR3 DNA: TGTGCCAGTCAGAACACCGGGGAGCTGTTTTTT
CDR3 protein: CASQNTGELFF

J gene: TRBJ1-5
D gene: .
V gene: TRBV5-8
clone size: .
CDR3 DNA: TGTGCCAGCAGCTTGGGTACGGGAGGCAATCAGCCCCAGCATTTT
CDR3 protein: CASSLGTGGNQPQHF

J gene: TRBJ2-1
D gene: TRBD1
V gene: TRBV24-1
clone size: .
CDR3 DNA: TGTGCCACCAGTGATCCGGACAGGGGCGACTACAATGAGCAGTTCTTC
CDR3 protein: CATSDPDRGDYNEQFF

J gene: TRBJ1-6
D gene: .
V gene: TRBV28
clone size: .
CDR3 DNA: TGTGCCAGCAAGAGGACAGCCTATAATTCACCCCTCCACTTT
CDR3 protein: CASKRTAYNSPLHF

J gene: TRBJ1-2
D gene: TRBD1
V gene: TRBV3-1/TRBV3-2
clone size: .
CDR3 DNA: TGTGCCAGCAGCCTCGATGGCACAGGGGTATATGGCTACACCTTC
CDR3 protein: CASSLDGTGVYGYTF

J gene: TRBJ2-4
D gene: .
V gene: TRBV12-5
clone size: .
CDR3 DNA: TGTGCTAGTGGTTCCACCCAGGGTTCCAAAAACATTCAGTACTTC
CDR3 protein: CASGSTQGSKNIQYF

J gene: TRBJ1-5
D gene: .
V gene: TRBV11-2
clone size: .
CDR3 DNA: TGTGCCAGCAGCTTAGATATAAGTTTCGGGCAGCCCCAGCATTTT
CDR3 protein: CASSLDISFGQPQHF

J gene: TRBJ1-4
D gene: TRBD1
V gene: TRBV6-4
clone size: .
CDR3 DNA: TGTGCCAGCTCGCCGTTCCCTGAAGGGACAGACCCTGACCGTGAAAAACTGTTTTTT
CDR3 protein: CASSPFPEGTDPDREKLFF

J gene: TRBJ2-3
D gene: .
V gene: TRBV13
clone size: .
CDR3 DNA: TGTGCCAGCAGCTCCCCGTCAGATACGCAGTATTTT
CDR3 protein: CASSSPSDTQYF

J gene: TRBJ1-5
D gene: TRBD1
V gene: TRBV5-8
clone size: .
CDR3 DNA: TGTGCCAGCAGCCGGGGACAGGGGAATCAGCCCCAGCATTTT
CDR3 protein: CASSRGQGNQPQHF

J gene: TRBJ1-3
D gene: .
V gene: TRBV18
clone size: .
CDR3 DNA: TGTGCCAGCTCACCGGACGCAGGGACTGGAAACACCATATATTTT
CDR3 protein: CASSPDAGTGNTIYF

J gene: TRBJ1-5
D gene: .
V gene: TRBV21-1
clone size: .
CDR3 DNA: TGTGCCAGCAGCAAAGCAGGCGGGTTGGAGAATAGCAATCAGCCCCAGCATTTT
CDR3 protein: CASSKAGGLENSNQPQHF

J gene: TRBJ1-1
D gene: .
V gene: TRBV19
clone size: few
CDR3 DNA: TGTGCCAGTAGTATGGGCGTCAGCGGCACTGAAGCTTTCTTT
CDR3 protein: CASSMGVSGTEAFF

J gene: TRBJ1-4
D gene: .
V gene: TRBV6-5
clone size: .
CDR3 DNA: TGTGCCAGCAGTTACTCAGGGGTTAATGAAAAACTGTTTTTT
CDR3 protein: CASSYSGVNEKLFF

J gene: TRBJ1-2
D gene: TRBD1
V gene: TRBV4-2
clone size: .
CDR3 DNA: TGTGCCAGCAGCCAAGGGACAGGGGGCCGAGCTAACTATGGCTACACCTTC
CDR3 protein: CASSQGTGGRANYGYTF

J gene: TRBJ1-4
D gene: TRBD1
V gene: TRBV30
clone size: .
CDR3 DNA: TGTGCCTGGAGTGCATTGGACAGGGGAACGACTAATGAAAAACTGTTTTTT
CDR3 protein: CAWSALDRGTTNEKLFF

J gene: TRBJ2-3
D gene: .
V gene: TRBV7-9
clone size: .
CDR3 DNA: TGTGCCAGCAGCTTAAATGCAGGCACAGATACGCAGTATTTT
CDR3 protein: CASSLNAGTDTQYF

J gene: TRBJ2-3
D gene: TRBD2
V gene: TRBV9
clone size: .
CDR3 DNA: TGTGCCAGCAGCCTCGGGACGGGGGGGCAAGATACGCAGTATTTT
CDR3 protein: CASSLGTGGQDTQYF

J gene: TRBJ2-1
D gene: TRBD1
V gene: TRBV18
clone size: once
CDR3 DNA: TGTGCCAGCTCACCACTAGGACAGGGGAACAATGAGCAGTTCTTC
CDR3 protein: CASSPLGQGNNEQFF

J gene: TRBJ1-1
D gene: .
V gene: TRBV9
clone size: .
CDR3 DNA: TGTGCCAGCAGCGTAGTAGGAGGAGGACAGCGCGGATCTGAAGCTTTCTTT
CDR3 protein: CASSVVGGGQRGSEAFF

J gene: TRBJ1-5
D gene: .
V gene: TRBV30
clone size: .
CDR3 DNA: TGTGCCTGGAACACCGGACACTGGATGACCAGCCCCCAGCATTTT
CDR3 protein: CAWNTGHWMTSPQHF

J gene: TRBJ1-1
D gene: .
V gene: TRBV18
clone size: .
CDR3 DNA: TGTGCCAGCTCACCGTCCGGACAGACCATGAACACTGAAGCTTTCTTT
CDR3 protein: CASSPSGQTMNTEAFF

J gene: TRBJ2-1
D gene: TRBD2
V gene: TRBV10-1
clone size: .
CDR3 DNA: TGCGCCAGCAGTGAGACGGGGGGGTTTTATGAGCAGTTCTTC
CDR3 protein: CASSETGGFYEQFF

J gene: TRBJ1-3
D gene: TRBD1
V gene: TRBV10-1
clone size: .
CDR3 DNA: TGCGCCAGCAGTGGGACAGGGACTGGAAACACCATATATTTT
CDR3 protein: CASSGTGTGNTIYF

J gene: TRBJ1-5
D gene: .
V gene: TRBV5-1
clone size: once
CDR3 DNA: TGCGCCAGCAGCTTGGACGGACAGTACAATCAGCCCCAGCATTTT
CDR3 protein: CASSLDGQYNQPQHF

J gene: TRBJ2-5
D gene: .
V gene: TRBV22-1
clone size: .
CDR3 DNA: TGTCCTGGGAGCGCACATCCCAGGCCCCAAGAGACCCAGTACTTC
CDR3 protein: CPGSAHPRPQETQYF

J gene: TRBJ1-2
D gene: TRBD1
V gene: TRBV6-5
clone size: .
CDR3 DNA: TGTGCCAGCACCCGGACAGGGAACGGCTACACCTTC
CDR3 protein: CASTRTGNGYTF

J gene: TRBJ2-3
D gene: .
V gene: TRBV5-1
clone size: .
CDR3 DNA: TGCGCCAGCAGCTTGGCAGGGTACACAGATACGCAGTATTTT
CDR3 protein: CASSLAGYTDTQYF

J gene: TRBJ2-3
D gene: .
V gene: TRBV25-1
clone size: once
CDR3 DNA: TGTGCCAGCAGTGATGCAGGCACAGATACGCAGTATTTT
CDR3 protein: CASSDAGTDTQYF

J gene: TRBJ1-3
D gene: .
V gene: TRBV10-3
clone size: .
CDR3 DNA: TGTGCCATCAGTGGAGCAGGGGACTCTGGAAACACCATATATTTT
CDR3 protein: CAISGAGDSGNTIYF

J gene: TRBJ1-6
D gene: .
V gene: TRBV6-4
clone size: .
CDR3 DNA: TGTGCCAGCAGTGATTCTTGGGGGGATAATTCACCCCTCCACTTT
CDR3 protein: CASSDSWGDNSPLHF

J gene: TRBJ1-2
D gene: TRBD1
V gene: TRBV19
clone size: .
CDR3 DNA: TGTGCCAGTAGTATATGGACAGGGGCTAACTATGGCTACACCTTC
CDR3 protein: CASSIWTGANYGYTF

J gene: TRBJ1-1
D gene: .
V gene: TRBV15
clone size: .
CDR3 DNA: TGTGCCACCAGCAGACGGGGTAACACTGAAGCTTTCTTT
CDR3 protein: CATSRRGNTEAFF

J gene: TRBJ2-1
D gene: .
V gene: TRBV4-1
clone size: .
CDR3 DNA: TGCGCCAGCAGCCAAGGATACATGGGGGGAAATGAGCAGTTCTTC
CDR3 protein: CASSQGYMGGNEQFF

J gene: TRBJ2-2
D gene: TRBD2
V gene: TRBV2
clone size: .
CDR3 DNA: TGTGCCAGCAGAAGGGGACTAGCGGGGGGGCGGGGCACCGGGGAGCTGTTTTTT
CDR3 protein: CASRRGLAGGRGTGELFF

J gene: TRBJ2-5
D gene: .
V gene: TRBV6-5
clone size: .
CDR3 DNA: TGTGCCACCACCCGCGGGGAGACCCAGTACTTC
CDR3 protein: CATTRGETQYF

J gene: TRBJ1-2
D gene: .
V gene: TRBV19
clone size: .
CDR3 DNA: TGTGCCAGTAGTATACAGGATGGAAACTATGGCTACACCTTC
CDR3 protein: CASSIQDGNYGYTF

J gene: TRBJ1-1
D gene: .
V gene: TRBV19
clone size: .
CDR3 DNA: TGTGCCAGTTCTACCTTAAGCGGCACTGAAGCTTTCTTT
CDR3 protein: CASSTLSGTEAFF